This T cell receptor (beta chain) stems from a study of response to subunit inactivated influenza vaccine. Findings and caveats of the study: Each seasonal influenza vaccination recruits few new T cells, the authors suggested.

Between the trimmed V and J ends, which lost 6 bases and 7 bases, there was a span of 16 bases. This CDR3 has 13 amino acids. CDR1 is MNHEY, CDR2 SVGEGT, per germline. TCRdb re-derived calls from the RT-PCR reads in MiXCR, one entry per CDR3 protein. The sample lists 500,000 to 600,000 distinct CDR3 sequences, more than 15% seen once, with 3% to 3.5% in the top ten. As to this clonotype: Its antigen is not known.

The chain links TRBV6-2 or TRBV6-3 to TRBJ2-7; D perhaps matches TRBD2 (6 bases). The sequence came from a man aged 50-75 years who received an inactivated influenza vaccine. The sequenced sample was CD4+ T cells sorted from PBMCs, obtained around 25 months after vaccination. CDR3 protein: CASRRPSAGEQYF. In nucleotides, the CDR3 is TGTGCCAGCAGGAGGCCTAGCGCTGGGGAGCAGTACTTC.